Below are 5 T cell receptor beta chains sequenced from a single sample in a study of T cells in Graves' hyperthyroidism and ophthalmopathy. Researchers took RNA transcripts and amplified the TCR beta CDR3 regions from them. Using the HTBI primer set, a first-round RT-PCR was run on the TCR CDR3. TCRdb called the multiplex PCR reads again in MiXCR, with one record for every CDR3 protein. The sample holds about 380,000 distinct CDR3 sequences, roughly 14% seen once. The sample consisted of blood. These TCRs come from a man aged 25 to 40 with Graves' hyperthyroidism that later progressed to Graves' ophthalmopathy.

This clonotype was seen more than once but under ten times. The V and J genes are TRBV19 and TRBJ2-4; a weak D match, TRBD1 (5 bases). The V end lost 7 bases, the J end lost 8 bases, and 12 bases lay between the germline ends. This CDR3 is 12 amino acids long. In germline, CDR1 is LNHDA, CDR2 SQIVND (reference sequence). DNA of the CDR3: TGTGCCAGTAAATCCGGACAACACATTCAGTACTTC. Protein product: CASKSGQHIQYF.

The chain carries TRBV11-2 and TRBJ2-7, with D maybe TRBD2 (7 bases). The V gene lost 1 base and the J gene lost 2 bases, with 12 bases spanning the gap. The CDR3 runs 15 residues. Germline-derived CDR1 and CDR2 are SGHAT and FQNNGV. The CDR3 region has the DNA TGTGCCAGCAGCTTAGGGGGGGGGGGGCCCTACGAGCAGTACTTC. Translating gives CASSLGGGGPYEQYF.

There are many counts of this clonotype. DNA for the CDR3: TGTGCCAGCAGTTTCGACGTTGTCTCTCGTCAGTACTTC. It encodes CASSFDVVSRQYF. V usage is TRBV6-2 or TRBV6-3 and J usage is TRBJ2-5; D unresolved. Germline V gives CDR1 MNHEY, CDR2 SVGEGT. The V and J ends lost 4 bases and 11 bases respectively, with 17 bases between them. The CDR3 totals 13 residues.

The chain carries TRBV20-1 and TRBJ1-5, with unresolved D. CDR1 and CDR2 (germline): DFQATT, SNEGSKA (reference sequence). Between the trimmed V and J ends, which lost 0 bases and 4 bases, there was a span of 13 bases. CDR3 length: 15 amino acids. CDR3 region: CSARDRTQGNQPQHF. The CDR3 nucleotides are TGCAGTGCTAGAGATAGGACCCAAGGGAATCAGCCCCAGCATTTT.

The chain joins TRBV7-6 to TRBJ2-7; 10 bases agree with TRBD2. Germline trimming cut 3 bases from V and 2 bases from J; bases unmatched to any gene: 7. CDR1 is SGHVS, CDR2 FNYEAQ, per germline. CDR3 length equals 16 residues. CDR3 loop: CASSLDTSGAAYEQYF. CDR3 nucleotide sequence: TGTGCCAGCAGCTTGGACACTAGCGGGGCCGCCTACGAGCAGTACTTC.